A selection of T cell receptor beta chains follows, all from one sample in a study of CD8 T cells in Susac syndrome. TCRdb analysed the immunoSEQ multiplex PCR reads with MiXCR anew, one entry per CDR3 protein. The sample consists of about 300,000 distinct CDR3 sequences, 92% of them appearing once. The specimen sequenced was CD4+ T cells from PBMCs. The source is a human donor with multiple sclerosis. Both conserved end residues are part of each CDR3. The D gene is left open where the match is weak. Not all rows give a size; the values are once, few, many and, for expanded clones, a class.

V gene	clone size	J gene	D gene	CDR3 DNA	CDR3 protein
TRBV29-1	NA	TRBJ2-2	TRBD2	TGCAGCGTTGGGACTAGCGGCACCGGGGAGCTGTTTTTT	CSVGTSGTGELFF
TRBV9	NA	TRBJ1-1	NA	TGTGCCAGCAGCGTAGCTCCAGGGGCGTCTCAAGCTTTCTTT	CASSVAPGASQAFF
TRBV20-1	NA	TRBJ2-3	NA	TGCAGTGCTGGGGTTGGCGGACTCACAGATACGCAGTATTTT	CSAGVGGLTDTQYF
TRBV5-1	NA	TRBJ2-2	NA	TGCGCCAGCAGCCGGCTTACCGGAGGCGCGAACACCGGGGAGCTGTTTTTT	CASSRLTGGANTGELFF
TRBV4-3	NA	TRBJ2-4	NA	TGCGCCAGCAGCCAACCCGGGACGGAAAAAAACATTCAGTACTTC	CASSQPGTEKNIQYF
TRBV27	NA	TRBJ1-2	TRBD1	TGTGCCAGCAGTTTACGACAGGGGAAGGGGGATGGCTACACCTTC	CASSLRQGKGDGYTF
TRBV4-3	NA	TRBJ2-2	TRBD1	TGCGCCAGCAGCCAAGCCCTCAGGGGGCGAGGAGACACCGGGGAGCTGTTTTTT	CASSQALRGRGDTGELFF
TRBV4-2	NA	TRBJ2-1	TRBD2	TGTGCCAGCAGCGCTCGGACTAGCGGGAGTATCGGCAATGAGCAGTTCTTC	CASSARTSGSIGNEQFF
TRBV6-6	NA	TRBJ2-5	TRBD2	TGTGCCAGCAGTTACCAGCGGGGGGCGGAGACCCAGTACTTC	CASSYQRGAETQYF
TRBV20-1	once	TRBJ1-2	NA	TGCAGTGCCGTGGACGGATTTAACTATGGCTACACCTTC	CSAVDGFNYGYTF
TRBV3-1	NA	TRBJ2-7	NA	TGTGCCAGCAGCCTCTGGACGCTGGGCGAGCAGTACTTC	CASSLWTLGEQYF
TRBV5-4	NA	TRBJ2-6	TRBD2	TGTGCCAGCAGCTTACCTAGCGGGAGGGCCTCTGGGGCCAACGTCCTGACTTTC	CASSLPSGRASGANVLTF
TRBV6-1	NA	TRBJ2-7	TRBD2	TGTGCCAGCAGTGATAGCGGGGGGCCCTACGAGCAGTACTTC	CASSDSGGPYEQYF
TRBV7-6	NA	TRBJ2-2	NA	TGTGCCAGCAGCTTAGATGTCGTTCCTACCACCGGGGAGCTGTTTTTT	CASSLDVVPTTGELFF
TRBV19	NA	TRBJ1-5	NA	TGTGCCAGTAGTTTACCCTCGGGACGTCTAAGCAATCAGCCCCAGCATTTT	CASSLPSGRLSNQPQHF